Below are 3 T cell receptor beta chains sequenced from a single sample in a study of CD8+ T cells in alopecia areata. Treatment meaning: oral pan-JAK inhibitor, 5-10 mg twice daily. RNA was isolated and reverse transcribed to cDNA, the sequencing template. Produced via immunoSEQ multiplex PCR; TCRdb's table is partial and in-frame only. This table holds around 110,000 clones, over 80% found once. This sample comprised CD8+ T cells sorted from blood, obtained at week 24, from a patient treated with tofacitinib. These receptors were taken from a human donor with alopecia areata.

The rearrangement uses TRBV4-2 and TRBJ2-1; 8 nucleotides align to TRBD2. This CDR3 has 17 residues. Germline CDR1 LGHNA, CDR2 YNFKEQ. Trimming at V came to 4 bases and at J to 5 bases, leaving 13 bases not matched to a gene. The CDR3 protein is CASSPSSGGLGHNEQFF. CDR3 DNA: TGTGCCAGCAGCCCTTCATCGGGGGGGCTGGGGCACAATGAGCAGTTCTTC.

In this sample, this clone turned up a few times. V gene TRBV4-3 combines with J gene TRBJ2-7; D unresolved. Germline V gene data show CDR1 as LGHNA and CDR2 as YSLEER. Trimming took 3 bases from V and 2 from J, leaving 20 bases between them. This CDR3 has 17 amino acids. In nucleotides, the CDR3 is TGCGCCAGCAGCCAGGGCCCGGCGAAGTCGATGACCTACGAGCAGTACTTC. Translated, it gives CASSQGPAKSMTYEQYF.

This sequence joins TRBV27 and TRBJ2-3; the D is unclear. V was trimmed by 0 bases and J by 1 base, leaving 20 bases between them. CDR1 and CDR2 from the germline V gene are MNHEY and SMNVEV (reference sequence). This CDR3 contains 19 residues. The CDR3 protein is CASSLSSDLPIFCTDTQYF. CDR3 nucleotides: TGTGCCAGCAGTTTATCGAGCGACTTACCGATCTTCTGCACAGATACGCAGTATTTT.